Listed here are 20 T cell receptor beta chains from one sample, sequenced in a study of radiotherapy plus CTLA-4 blockade in lung cancer. The data were produced by immunoSEQ multiplex PCR, yet TCRdb's version contains in-frame clones alone and is incomplete. Here the sample spans under 65,000 clones, roughly 77% being singletons. The starting material was peripheral blood, obtained from a patient treated with radiotherapy plus ipilimumab. These TCRs come from a human donor with non-small cell lung cancer whose response to radiotherapy plus ipilimumab could not be evaluated.

The chain is built from TRBV29-1 and TRBJ1-1; 9 bases match TRBD1. The CDR3 is 12 residues long. The J segment lost 7 bases and the V segment lost 6 bases, leaving 6 bases of the junction unmatched. Germline values: CDR1 SQVTM, CDR2 ANQGSEA. Written as DNA, the CDR3 is TGCAGCGTCTGGGACAGGGAGAGTGAAGCTTTCTTT. It specifies CSVWDRESEAFF.

The chain combines TRBV6-5 with TRBJ2-7, with D possibly matching TRBD1 (6 bases). Germline assignment: CDR1 MNHEY and CDR2 SVGAGI. V was clipped by 6 bases and J by 3 bases, with 18 bases between them. There are 15 residues in the CDR3. CDR3: CASSFQQGWRYEQYF. The DNA for the CDR3 is TGTGCCAGCAGCTTCCAACAGGGTTGGCGCTACGAGCAGTACTTC.

This rearrangement joins TRBV5-1 to TRBJ2-2; 14 positions agree with TRBD2. This CDR3 has 16 amino acids. Losses at the gene ends were 3 bases for V and 5 bases for J; bases not matched to a gene: 3. Germline V gene data show CDR1 as SGHRS and CDR2 as YFSETQ. CDR3 region: CASSSTSGGGTGELFF. The DNA for the CDR3 is TGCGCCAGCAGCTCGACTAGCGGGGGGGGAACCGGGGAGCTGTTTTTT. The full variable domain, completed using reference TRBV5-1 and TRBJ2-2, is KAGVTQTPRYLIKTRGQQVTLSCSPISGHRSVSWYQQTPGQGLQFLFEYFSETQRNKGNFPGRFSGRQFSNSRSEMNVSTLELGDSALYLCASSSTSGGGTGELFFGEGSRLTVL.

The rearrangement joins TRBV4-2 to TRBJ1-1; D remains ambiguous. The CDR3 is made up of 14 amino acids. The V end lost 4 bases, the J end lost 0 bases, and 9 bases lay between the germline ends. Germline V gene data show CDR1 as LGHNA and CDR2 as YNFKEQ. The CDR3 DNA sequence: TGTGCCAGCAGCCTTACTCGGGTGAACACTGAAGCTTTCTTT. Its protein is CASSLTRVNTEAFF.

The rearrangement joins TRBV5-5 to TRBJ1-1, with a possible D match to TRBD1 (5 bases). Germline lookup yields CDR1 SGHKS and CDR2 YYEKEE (reference sequence). V lost 4 bases and J lost 3, with 10 bases in between. CDR3 length: 13 amino acids. The CDR3 sequence: CASSLDSYTEAFF. The CDR3 DNA sequence: TGTGCCAGCAGCCTCGACAGTTACACTGAAGCTTTCTTT.

Comments on this clone: One junction end disagrees with the germline gene, perhaps due to a read error. The chain joins TRBV18 to TRBJ2-7; 10 bases match TRBD2. The CDR3 runs 15 residues. Germline V gives CDR1 KGHSH, CDR2 LQKENI. CDR3 in DNA: TGTGCCAGCTCCCCACCTAGCGGGAGTCGGGACGAGCAGTACTTC. Translating it yields CASSPPSGSRDEQYF.

The chain links TRBV5-1 to TRBJ1-3, with D uncertain. The CDR3 extends over 16 amino acids. The V gene's germline CDR1 is SGHRS and CDR2 YFSETQ. Trimming removed 0 bases at V and 0 bases at J, with 10 bases between. The CDR3 DNA is TGCGCCAGCAGCTTGGCCGGGGTGATCTCTGGAAACACCATATATTTT. It encodes CASSLAGVISGNTIYF.

The chain combines TRBV5-1 with TRBJ2-1; the D gene is possibly TRBD1 (6 bases). Germline CDR1 is SGHRS and CDR2 is YFSETQ. V shed 0 bases and J shed 0 bases, with 7 bases lying between them. CDR3 length: 15 amino acids. The CDR3 region is CASSLEQGSYNEQFF. In DNA form, the CDR3 reads TGCGCCAGCAGCTTGGAACAGGGCTCCTACAATGAGCAGTTCTTC.

V and J are TRBV28 and TRBJ1-4; TRBD1 matches 9 bases. The CDR3 totals 15 residues. V lost 5 bases to trimming and J lost 8 bases; unmatched junction nucleotides: 9. The germline CDR1 and CDR2 sequences are MDHEN and SYDVKM. The DNA for the CDR3 is TGTGCCAGCAGTCCCCCCGGGACAGGGAACGAAAAACTGTTTTTT. Encoded protein: CASSPPGTGNEKLFF.

The rearrangement joins TRBV7-7 to TRBJ2-2; 10 nucleotides line up with TRBD2. Trimming cost V 2 bases and J 0 bases; bases outside gene matches: 3. The CDR3 is 17 amino acids. Germline V gene lookup returns CDR1 SSHAT and CDR2 FNYEAQ (reference sequence). The CDR3 bases are TGTGCCAGCAGCTTACTAGCGGGGGCCACGAACACCGGGGAGCTGTTTTTT. The encoded protein is CASSLLAGATNTGELFF.

V and J are TRBV19 and TRBJ2-7; 13 bases agree with TRBD2. Per germline, CDR1 LNHDA and CDR2 SQIVND (reference sequence). The CDR3 totals 18 residues. With V trimmed by 3 bases and J by 4 bases, 12 bases remained unmatched. DNA for the CDR3: TGTGCCAGTAGTATCCCAACTAGCGGGGGGGCCTCTAGTTACGAGCAGTACTTC. Translating gives CASSIPTSGGASSYEQYF.

The V call is TRBV4-1, the J call TRBJ1-5, with D possibly being TRBD1 (5 bases). Germline CDR1 reads MGHRA; CDR2 reads YSYEKL. Trimming left V 1 base short and J 0 bases short, with 13 bases between. CDR3 length equals 17 residues. The CDR3 bases are TGCGCCAGCAGCCAAGGGTGGGGGGAAAATAGCAATCAGCCCCAGCATTTT. As protein: CASSQGWGENSNQPQHF.

Note on this clone: Other nucleotide sequences from this sample produce the same CDR3. The rearrangement joins TRBV7-9 to TRBJ2-1; 9 positions match TRBD2. Germline CDR1 is SEHNR and CDR2 is FQNEAQ (reference sequence). CDR3 size: 16 residues. V shed 0 bases, J shed 2 bases, and the junction held 2 bases outside the gene matches. The CDR3 loop reads CASSLALAGTYNEQFF. As DNA, the CDR3 is TGTGCCAGCAGCTTAGCGCTAGCGGGAACCTACAATGAGCAGTTCTTC.

The chain joins TRBV27 to TRBJ1-6; tentatively, D is TRBD1 (6 bases). Germline V gene data show CDR1 as MNHEY and CDR2 as SMNVEV (reference sequence). V lost 2 bases and J 6 bases, leaving 8 bases between the germline ends. This CDR3 is built from 14 residues. CDR3: CASSLTGPNSPLHF. The CDR3 DNA reads TGTGCCAGCAGTTTAACAGGGCCTAATTCACCCCTCCACTTT.

The chain combines TRBV6-1 with TRBJ2-5; the match to TRBD2 covers 7 bases. The CDR3 is 14 residues long. The trim removed 3 bases at V and 5 bases at J, leaving 6 bases unmatched. Germline CDR1 and CDR2: MNHNS and SASEGT. Here the CDR3 reads CASSESAGGETQYF. CDR3 coding DNA: TGTGCCAGCAGTGAGTCGGCCGGGGGGGAGACCCAGTACTTC.

The chain recombines TRBV29-1 with TRBJ2-3; possibly TRBD1 for D (5 bases). The V end lost 0 bases, the J end lost 4 bases, and 17 bases lay between the germline ends. Germline V gives CDR1 SQVTM, CDR2 ANQGSEA. The CDR3 consists of 16 residues. This CDR3 is CSVEDGGRVTPDTQYF. The CDR3 DNA is TGCAGCGTTGAAGATGGTGGCAGGGTTACGCCAGATACGCAGTATTTT.

This clone has a single count. The genes are TRBV15 and TRBJ1-4, with D perhaps TRBD1 (6 bases). Trimming removed 1 base at V and 7 bases at J, with 16 bases between. Per the germline V gene, CDR1 is LNHNV and CDR2 is YYDKDF (reference sequence). CDR3 length equals 16 residues. CDR3 DNA: TGTGCCACCAGCAGAGGGACGGAGGGGGGGAGTGAAAAACTGTTTTTT. It specifies CATSRGTEGGSEKLFF.

The DNA of the CDR3 is TGTGCCAGCTCACCGCAAGGACAGGGGGCGAACACTGAAGCTTTCTTT. Protein sequence: CASSPQGQGANTEAFF. This chain links TRBV18 with TRBJ1-1; 11 positions match TRBD1. This CDR3 comprises 16 residues. Germline CDR1 and CDR2: KGHSH and LQKENI. V shed 3 bases and J 1 base; nucleotides not matched to a gene: 4.

The J gene is TRBJ2-3, the V gene TRBV5-1; 12 bases map to TRBD2. Germline values: CDR1 SGHRS, CDR2 YFSETQ. The CDR3 loop spans 15 amino acids. The J segment lost 5 bases and the V segment lost 2 bases, leaving 3 bases of the junction unmatched. The CDR3 loop is CASSFLAGGQDTQYF. The CDR3 nucleotides read TGCGCCAGCAGCTTCCTAGCGGGGGGGCAAGATACGCAGTATTTT.

The rearrangement links TRBV11-3 to TRBJ1-6, with 10 bases fitting TRBD1. Losses at the gene ends were 5 bases for V and 4 bases for J; bases not matched to a gene: 11. This CDR3 is built from 18 residues. Per the germline V gene, CDR1 is SGHNT and CDR2 is YENEEA. CDR3 amino acids: CASSNYGTGVLYNSPLHF. For the CDR3, the DNA is TGTGCCAGCAGCAATTATGGGACAGGGGTTCTTTATAATTCACCCCTCCACTTT.